These 27 T cell receptor beta chains were sequenced from one sample in a study of radiation and T cells in renal cell carcinoma. Time point noted: baseline pretreatment blood. Treatment: 15 Gy SBRT to primary tumor, nephrectomy 4 weeks later. Measured with immunoSEQ multiplex PCR; TCRdb has only the in-frame clones, and not every one. The table has some 150,000 clones, approximately 90% seen once. This material consisted of blood, taken from a patient whose treatment included radiotherapy and nephrectomy. These receptors all come from a woman between 45 and 65 years old with renal cell carcinoma.

V and J are TRBV19 and TRBJ1-1; tentative D call: TRBD1 (5 bases). The CDR3 is 15 residues long. With 4 bases removed from V and 1 base from J, the gap between germline ends came to 13 bases. The V gene's germline CDR1 is LNHDA and CDR2 SQIVND (reference sequence). This chain's CDR3 is CASSTPEGRNTEAFF. Here the CDR3 DNA reads TGTGCCAGTAGTACCCCAGAGGGGAGGAACACTGAAGCTTTCTTT.

The chain combines TRBV15 with TRBJ2-7, with D possibly being TRBD1 (9 bases). With 0 bases removed from V and 7 bases from J, the gap between germline ends came to 19 bases. The CDR3 is 16 amino acids. Germline CDR1 LNHNV, CDR2 YYDKDF (reference sequence). The CDR3 nucleotides are TGTGCCACCAGCAGAGATCTGGGACAGGGCGGGAGGGAGCAGTACTTC. Protein: CATSRDLGQGGREQYF.

The chain recombines TRBV5-1 with TRBJ2-7, with 13 bases lining up with TRBD2. The V segment lost 3 bases and the J segment 0 bases; nucleotides outside the gene matches: 3. The CDR3 covers 16 residues. In germline, CDR1 is SGHRS, CDR2 YFSETQ. As DNA, the CDR3 is TGCGCCAGCAGCTCGGGACTAGCGGGGTCCTCCTACGAGCAGTACTTC. Translated: CASSSGLAGSSYEQYF.

The rearrangement links TRBV19 to TRBJ2-7; the match to TRBD1 covers 11 bases. This CDR3 contains 15 residues. Germline values: CDR1 LNHDA, CDR2 SQIVND (reference sequence). The junction had 6 bases not matched to a gene; V was cut back by 6 bases and J by 2 bases. The CDR3 region has the DNA TGTGCCAGTAGCAAGGGACAGGGGGTAACCTACGAGCAGTACTTC. Protein: CASSKGQGVTYEQYF.

The chain has TRBV30 and TRBJ2-7; D is uncertain. Trimming removed 2 bases from V and 12 bases from J, with 14 bases in between. The CDR3 extends over 11 amino acids. CDR1 and CDR2 from the germline V gene are GTSNPN and SVGIG (reference sequence). The CDR3 DNA sequence: TGTGCCTGGAGTATCGGACCCTTAAGGTACTTC. Protein sequence: CAWSIGPLRYF. The variable domain in full, completed from reference TRBV30 and TRBJ2-7, reads SQTIHQWPATLVQPVGSPLSLECTVEGTSNPNLYWYRQAAGRGLQLLFYSVGIGQISSEVPQNLSASRPQDRQFILSSKKLLLSDSGFYLCAWSIGPLRYFGPGTRLTVT.

This rearrangement joins TRBV7-9 to TRBJ2-5, with D perhaps assigned TRBD1 or TRBD2 (5 bases each). The germline gives CDR1 SEHNR, CDR2 FQNEAQ (reference sequence). This CDR3 region has 15 residues. V was cut by 5 bases and J by 5 bases, with 18 bases left in between. This CDR3 reads CASSPLGAAGETQYF. The CDR3 nucleotides are TGTGCCAGCAGCCCACTAGGGGCTGCTGGGGAGACCCAGTACTTC.

This clone appeared a few times. The genes are TRBV7-9 and TRBJ1-1; a possible D gene is TRBD1 (5 bases). V was clipped by 4 bases and J by 5 bases, with 14 bases between them. Germline V gene sequence: CDR1 SEHNR, CDR2 FQNEAQ (reference sequence). This CDR3 contains 14 residues. The CDR3 sequence: CASSSTQVDTEAFF. The DNA of the CDR3 is TGTGCCAGCAGCTCAACACAGGTCGATACTGAAGCTTTCTTT. Supplemented by reference TRBV7-9 and TRBJ1-1, the full variable domain reads DTGVSQNPRHKITKRGQNVTFRCDPISEHNRLYWYRQTLGQGPEFLTYFQNEAQLEKSRLLSDRFSAERPKGSFSTLEIQRTEQGDSAMYLCASSSTQVDTEAFFGQGTRLTVV.

V and J are TRBV18 and TRBJ1-2; TRBD1 is a possible D gene (6 bases). V was clipped by 6 bases and J by 8 bases, with 19 bases between them. The CDR3 runs to 14 residues. Per germline, CDR1 KGHSH and CDR2 LQKENI. DNA of the CDR3: TGTGCCAGCTCCCAATGGGACAAACCACCAGGCTACACCTTC. It is translated as CASSQWDKPPGYTF.

The chain is built from TRBV5-6 and TRBJ2-7; TRBD2 agrees at 9 bases. CDR1 SGHDT and CDR2 YYEEEE come from the germline V gene. Germline trimming cut 1 base from V and 4 bases from J; bases unmatched to any gene: 3. The CDR3 has 14 amino acids. Here the CDR3 DNA reads TGTGCCAGCAGCTTGACTAGCGGGCAATACGAGCAGTACTTC. Its translation: CASSLTSGQYEQYF.

The chain is built from TRBV29-1 and TRBJ1-2; the match to TRBD1 covers 7 bases. The germline V gene encodes CDR1 SQVTM and CDR2 ANQGSEA. V was pared by 0 bases and J by 4 bases, with 11 bases of the junction left unmatched. This CDR3 region has 16 residues. The CDR3 is CSVEEPGQPEGYGYTF. The CDR3 DNA is TGCAGCGTTGAAGAACCGGGACAGCCGGAAGGCTATGGCTACACCTTC.

The genes are TRBV7-6 and TRBJ1-2; D not certain. The germline V and J ends were trimmed by 1 base and 6 bases, with 15 bases remaining between them. CDR3 length equals 15 residues. CDR1 SGHVS and CDR2 FNYEAQ come from the germline V gene. The CDR3 region is CASSLGVQPFNGYTF. CDR3 bases: TGTGCCAGCAGCTTAGGGGTACAGCCTTTTAATGGCTACACCTTC.

The chain joins TRBV4-3 to TRBJ1-1, with 9 bases fitting TRBD1. With 7 bases clipped from V and 6 bases from J, the junction kept 9 bases outside the gene matches. The CDR3 totals 14 residues. Germline CDR1 reads LGHNA; CDR2 reads YSLEER. In DNA, the CDR3 is TGCGCCAGCAATCGTCTGGGACAGGGCTCTGAAGCTTTCTTT. Amino acid sequence: CASNRLGQGSEAFF.

The V gene is TRBV13, the J gene TRBJ2-7; D not resolved. Germline V CDR1 and CDR2: PRHDT, FYEKMQ (reference sequence). The V and J ends lost 3 bases and 7 bases respectively, with 16 bases between them. The CDR3 sequence is 14 residues long. In nucleotides, the CDR3 is TGTGCCAGCAGCTTCATGGGCCTATCTGGGGAGCAGTACTTC. It specifies CASSFMGLSGEQYF.

V is TRBV5-8 and J is TRBJ1-5; possible D gene TRBD1, 6 bases. Germline V gene lookup returns CDR1 SGHTS and CDR2 YDEGEE. The CDR3 sequence is 14 residues long. The V and J ends lost 5 bases and 1 base respectively, with 10 bases between them. As DNA, the CDR3 is TGTGCCAGCAGGCGAGGGGGAAGCAATCAGCCCCAGCATTTT. It specifies CASRRGGSNQPQHF. The full variable domain, its missing parts supplied by reference TRBV5-8 and TRBJ1-5, is EAGVTQSPTHLIKTRGQQATLRCSPISGHTSVYWYQQALGLGLQFLLWYDEGEERNRGNFPPRFSGRQFPNYSSELNVNALELEDSALYLCASRRGGSNQPQHFGDGTRLSIL.

This sequence joins TRBV7-2 and TRBJ1-1; D gene unclear. Trimming took off 0 bases at V and 1 base at J, with 15 bases between the two ends. The CDR3 covers 17 residues. Germline-derived CDR1 and CDR2 are SGHTA and FQGNSA. CDR3 region: CASSLAGFFTQNTEAFF. The DNA for the CDR3 is TGTGCCAGCAGCTTAGCCGGGTTCTTCACTCAGAACACTGAAGCTTTCTTT.

The chain is built from TRBV7-9 and TRBJ1-2, with no clear D. From germline, CDR1 is SEHNR and CDR2 FQNEAQ (reference sequence). Trimming shortened V by 1 base and J by 2 bases, and 5 bases separated the two germline ends. The CDR3 has 13 amino acids. CDR3 nucleotides: TGTGCCAGCAGCTTAGGGGTAAACTATGGCTACACCTTC. It yields the protein CASSLGVNYGYTF.

V and J are TRBV19 and TRBJ2-1; TRBD2 matches 7 bases. The CDR3 covers 13 residues. CDR1 and CDR2 from the germline V gene are LNHDA and SQIVND (reference sequence). With V trimmed by 7 bases and J by 3 bases, 3 bases remained unmatched. The CDR3 loop reads CASTTGGYNEQFF. CDR3 sequence (DNA): TGTGCCAGTACAACGGGGGGCTACAATGAGCAGTTCTTC.

The CDR3 DNA is TGTGCCAGCTCGCCTACAACCGGGACAGGTGGTTTTTATCAGCCCCAGCATTTT. Protein product: CASSPTTGTGGFYQPQHF. The chain employs TRBV18 and TRBJ1-5; 8 bases fit TRBD1. Germline trimming cut 6 bases from V and 5 bases from J; bases unmatched to any gene: 18. The CDR3 has 18 amino acids. CDR1 and CDR2 from the germline V gene are KGHSH and LQKENI. The complete variable domain, with remaining parts taken from reference TRBV18 and TRBJ1-5, reads NAGVMQNPRHLVRRRGQEARLRCSPMKGHSHVYWYRQLPEEGLKFMVYLQKENIIDESGMPKERFSAEFPKEGPSILRIQQVVRGDSAAYFCASSPTTGTGGFYQPQHFGDGTRLSIL.

This chain uses TRBV7-2 with TRBJ1-1, with D possibly being TRBD1 (5 bases). The CDR3 consists of 15 residues. In germline, CDR1 is SGHTA, CDR2 FQGNSA. Trimming removed 5 bases from V and 1 base from J, with 14 bases in between. This chain's CDR3 is CASSRSIGANTEAFF. The CDR3 DNA follows: TGTGCCAGCAGCCGTTCGATCGGGGCGAACACTGAAGCTTTCTTT.

The gene calls are TRBV30 and TRBJ2-3, with TRBD2 identical over 14 bases. CDR1 and CDR2 from the germline V gene are GTSNPN and SVGIG (reference sequence). The trim removed 3 bases at V and 7 bases at J, leaving 15 bases unmatched. The CDR3 extends over 18 amino acids. CDR3 sequence: CAWRPRLAGGPVPNTQYF. CDR3 in DNA: TGTGCCTGGAGGCCTCGACTAGCGGGGGGGCCAGTTCCAAATACGCAGTATTTT.

This chain joins TRBV15 and TRBJ2-3; TRBD1 is a possible D gene (6 bases). This CDR3 contains 13 residues. Trimming took off 6 bases at V and 3 bases at J, with 10 bases between the two ends. Per the germline V gene, CDR1 is LNHNV and CDR2 is YYDKDF (reference sequence). The DNA for the CDR3 is TGTGCCACCAGACAGGGCCCTACAGATACGCAGTATTTT. This sequence encodes CATRQGPTDTQYF.

This chain connects TRBV7-2 to TRBJ2-1; 8 bases line up with TRBD2. V gave up 6 bases and J gave up 4 bases; unmatched junction bases: 11. Germline loops: CDR1 SGHTA, CDR2 FQGNSA. The CDR3 spans 16 residues. CDR3 sequence reads: CASSQHGRGAYNEQFF. CDR3 DNA: TGTGCCAGCAGTCAACACGGGCGGGGGGCGTACAATGAGCAGTTCTTC.

The V and J genes are TRBV14 and TRBJ1-6; D ambiguous. Per the germline V gene, CDR1 is SGHDN and CDR2 is FVKESK. V lost 4 bases and J lost 6, with 10 bases in between. The CDR3 runs 14 residues. The CDR3 region has the DNA TGTGCCAGCAGCCGATTGAGCACTAATTCACCCCTCCACTTT. Protein product: CASSRLSTNSPLHF.

The CDR3 DNA reads TGTGCCAGCAGTAGACAGGGGGCAATAGGAAACACCATATATTTT. This translates into CASSRQGAIGNTIYF. V is TRBV7-8 and J is TRBJ1-3; 10 positions match TRBD1. Germline assignment: CDR1 SGHVS and CDR2 FQNEAQ. J was trimmed by 4 bases and V by 6 bases; bases with no gene match: 6. This CDR3 has 15 amino acids.

The V gene is TRBV6-5, the J gene TRBJ2-4, with TRBD1 matching over 8 bases. Germline loops: CDR1 MNHEY, CDR2 SVGAGI. J was trimmed by 5 bases and V by 0 bases; bases with no gene match: 0. The CDR3 extends over 14 amino acids. The CDR3 sequence: CASSYSRGQNIQYF. The CDR3 DNA follows: TGTGCCAGCAGTTACTCCAGGGGGCAAAACATTCAGTACTTC.

J is TRBJ2-1 and V is TRBV29-1, with 8 bases fitting TRBD2. Germline lookup yields CDR1 SQVTM and CDR2 ANQGSEA. Trimming at V came to 2 bases and at J to 6 bases, leaving 6 bases not matched to a gene. The CDR3 has 14 amino acids. CDR3: CSVERGGIGNEQFF. The CDR3 region has the DNA TGCAGCGTTGAACGCGGGGGGATCGGCAATGAGCAGTTCTTC.

The chain has TRBV30 and TRBJ1-5; D is unclear. The CDR3 runs 13 residues. V shed 2 bases and J shed 5 bases, with 10 bases lying between them. Germline loops: CDR1 GTSNPN, CDR2 SVGIG (reference sequence). This CDR3 reads CAWSMNGDQPQHF. The CDR3 coding sequence is TGTGCCTGGAGTATGAACGGGGATCAGCCCCAGCATTTT.